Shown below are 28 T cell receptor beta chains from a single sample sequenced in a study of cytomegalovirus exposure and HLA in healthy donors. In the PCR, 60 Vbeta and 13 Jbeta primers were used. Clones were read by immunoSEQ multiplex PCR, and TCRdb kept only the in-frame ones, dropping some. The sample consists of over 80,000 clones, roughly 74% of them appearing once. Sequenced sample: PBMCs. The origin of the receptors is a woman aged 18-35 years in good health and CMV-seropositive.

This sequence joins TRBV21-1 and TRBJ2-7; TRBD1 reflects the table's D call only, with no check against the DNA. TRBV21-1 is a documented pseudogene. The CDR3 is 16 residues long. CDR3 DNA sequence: TGTGCCAGCAGCAAAAAAGGGGGACAGGGGGACTACGAGCAGTACTTC. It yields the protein CASSKKGGQGDYEQYF.

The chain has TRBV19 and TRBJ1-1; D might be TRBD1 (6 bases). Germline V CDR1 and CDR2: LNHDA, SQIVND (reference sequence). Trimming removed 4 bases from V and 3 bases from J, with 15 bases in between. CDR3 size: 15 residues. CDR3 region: CASSKYRVEDTEAFF. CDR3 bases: TGTGCCAGTAGTAAGTACAGGGTGGAGGACACTGAAGCTTTCTTT.

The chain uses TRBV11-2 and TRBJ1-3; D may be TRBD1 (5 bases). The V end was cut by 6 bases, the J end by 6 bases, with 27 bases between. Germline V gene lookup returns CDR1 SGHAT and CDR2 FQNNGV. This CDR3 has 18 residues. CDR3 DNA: TGTGCCAGCAGGAAAGCGGGGGGTTTCGGGGTTGGTCCAAACACCATATATTTT. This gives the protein CASRKAGGFGVGPNTIYF.

The CDR3 here is CASSLGSSGIQPQHF. The CDR3, as DNA: TGTGCCAGCAGCTTAGGGTCCTCGGGTATTCAGCCCCAGCATTTT. This rearrangement joins TRBV13 to TRBJ1-5, with unresolved D. The V and J ends lost 0 bases and 6 bases respectively, with 12 bases between them. Germline V gene lookup returns CDR1 PRHDT and CDR2 FYEKMQ (reference sequence). The CDR3 has 15 residues.

The CDR3: CSAREWSEAFF. The CDR3 coding sequence is TGCAGTGCTAGAGAGTGGAGTGAAGCTTTCTTT. This chain joins TRBV20-1 and TRBJ1-1, with unresolved D. Trimming left V 0 bases short and J 7 bases short, with 6 bases between. The germline V gene has CDR1 DFQATT and CDR2 SNEGSKA (reference sequence). The CDR3 sequence is 11 residues long.

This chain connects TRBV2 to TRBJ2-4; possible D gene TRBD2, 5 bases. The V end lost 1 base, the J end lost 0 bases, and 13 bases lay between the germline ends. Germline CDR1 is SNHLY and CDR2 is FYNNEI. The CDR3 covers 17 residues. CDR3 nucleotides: TGTGCCAGCAGTGAAGAGGGCGGACGGGGAGCCAAAAACATTCAGTACTTC. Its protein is CASSEEGGRGAKNIQYF.

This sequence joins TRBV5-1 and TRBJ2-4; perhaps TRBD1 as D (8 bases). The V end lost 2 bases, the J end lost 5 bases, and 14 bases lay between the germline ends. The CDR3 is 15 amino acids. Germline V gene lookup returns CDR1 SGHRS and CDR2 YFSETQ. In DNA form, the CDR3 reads TGCGCCAGCAGCTTTAACAGGGGGGGGGAAAACATTCAGTACTTC. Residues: CASSFNRGGENIQYF.

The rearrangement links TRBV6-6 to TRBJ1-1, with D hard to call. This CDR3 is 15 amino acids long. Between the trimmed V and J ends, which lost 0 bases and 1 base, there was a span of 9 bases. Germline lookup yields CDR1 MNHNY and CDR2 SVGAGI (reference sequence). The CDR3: CASSYSPQRNTEAFF. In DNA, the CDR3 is TGTGCCAGCAGTTACTCGCCCCAGCGGAACACTGAAGCTTTCTTT.

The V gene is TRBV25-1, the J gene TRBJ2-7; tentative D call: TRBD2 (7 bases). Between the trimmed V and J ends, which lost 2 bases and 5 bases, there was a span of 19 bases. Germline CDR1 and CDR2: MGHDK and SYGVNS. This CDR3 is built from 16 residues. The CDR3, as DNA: TGTGCCAGCAGTGAAACAGGGAGGGCCGAGAGAAACGAGCAGTACTTC. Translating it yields CASSETGRAERNEQYF.

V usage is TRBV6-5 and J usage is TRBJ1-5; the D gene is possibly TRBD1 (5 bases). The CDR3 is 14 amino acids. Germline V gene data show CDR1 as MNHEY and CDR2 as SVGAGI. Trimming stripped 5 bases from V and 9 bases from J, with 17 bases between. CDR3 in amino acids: CASSERRGTGPQHF. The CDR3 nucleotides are TGTGCCAGCAGTGAAAGGCGGGGGACGGGGCCCCAGCATTTT.

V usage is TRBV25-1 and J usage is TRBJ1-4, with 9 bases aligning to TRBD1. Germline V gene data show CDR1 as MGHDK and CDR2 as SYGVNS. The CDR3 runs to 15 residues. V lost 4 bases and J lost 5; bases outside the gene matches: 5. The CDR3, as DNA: TGTGCCAGCAGTGCCCCGACAGGGGGAAATGAAAAACTGTTTTTT. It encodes CASSAPTGGNEKLFF.

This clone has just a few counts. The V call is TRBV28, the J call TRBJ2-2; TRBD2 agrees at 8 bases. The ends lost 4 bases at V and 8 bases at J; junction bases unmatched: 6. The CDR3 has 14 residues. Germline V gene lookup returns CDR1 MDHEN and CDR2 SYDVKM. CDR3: CASSYTGGRGELFF. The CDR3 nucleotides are TGTGCCAGCAGTTACACGGGAGGGCGGGGGGAGCTGTTTTTT.

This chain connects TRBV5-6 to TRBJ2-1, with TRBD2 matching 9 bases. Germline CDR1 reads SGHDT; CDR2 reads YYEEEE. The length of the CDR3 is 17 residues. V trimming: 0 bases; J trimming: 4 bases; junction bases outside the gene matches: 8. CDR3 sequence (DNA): TGTGCCAGCAGCTTGGCTACTAGCGGGCTACGGTACAATGAGCAGTTCTTC. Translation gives CASSLATSGLRYNEQFF.

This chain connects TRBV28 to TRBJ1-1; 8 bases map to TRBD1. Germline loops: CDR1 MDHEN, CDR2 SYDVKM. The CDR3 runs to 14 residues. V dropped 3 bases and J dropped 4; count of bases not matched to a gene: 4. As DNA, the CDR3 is TGTGCCAGCAGTTTCCCCACAGGGGGCACTGAAGCTTTCTTT. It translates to CASSFPTGGTEAFF.

CDR3 sequence: CASSQVSVLSGNTIYF. The DNA of the CDR3 is TGCGCCAGCAGCCAAGTCAGCGTGCTCTCTGGAAACACCATATATTTT. The chain is built from TRBV4-1 and TRBJ1-3; D gene uncertain. The germline V gene has CDR1 MGHRA and CDR2 YSYEKL. The ends were cut back, 1 base at V and 0 bases at J, with 10 bases in the middle. This CDR3 has 16 amino acids.

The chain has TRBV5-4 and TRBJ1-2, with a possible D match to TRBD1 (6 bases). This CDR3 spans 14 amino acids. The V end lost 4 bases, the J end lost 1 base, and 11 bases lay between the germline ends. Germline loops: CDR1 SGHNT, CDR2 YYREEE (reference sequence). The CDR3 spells CASSPKGGNYGYTF. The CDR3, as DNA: TGTGCCAGCAGCCCTAAAGGGGGTAACTATGGCTACACCTTC.

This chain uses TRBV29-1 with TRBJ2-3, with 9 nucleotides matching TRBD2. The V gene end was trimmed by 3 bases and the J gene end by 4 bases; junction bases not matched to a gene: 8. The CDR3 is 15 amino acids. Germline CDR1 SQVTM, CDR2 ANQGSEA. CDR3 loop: CSVEGGRVGSDTQYF. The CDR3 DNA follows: TGCAGCGTTGAGGGCGGGAGGGTCGGTTCAGATACGCAGTATTTT.

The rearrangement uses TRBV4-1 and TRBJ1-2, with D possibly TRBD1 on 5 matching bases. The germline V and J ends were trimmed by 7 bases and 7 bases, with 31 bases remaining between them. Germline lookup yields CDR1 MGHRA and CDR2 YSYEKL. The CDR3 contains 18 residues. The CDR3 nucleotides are TGCGCCAGCAAGGACCTCGGGTCCAGGGTCTGGGCAAAGGGTGGCTACACCTTC. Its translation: CASKDLGSRVWAKGGYTF.

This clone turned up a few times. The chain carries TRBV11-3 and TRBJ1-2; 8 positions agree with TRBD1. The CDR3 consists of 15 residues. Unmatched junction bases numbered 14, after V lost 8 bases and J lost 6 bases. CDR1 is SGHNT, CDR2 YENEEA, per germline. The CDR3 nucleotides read TGTGCCAGCCAAGACCCCAGGGGGCGCAAGGATGGCTACACCTTC. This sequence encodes CASQDPRGRKDGYTF.

This CDR3 is CASSLAATGGYEQYF. In DNA form, the CDR3 reads TGTGCCAGCAGCTTAGCCGCGACAGGAGGCTACGAGCAGTACTTC. The chain is built from TRBV7-2 and TRBJ2-7; D might be TRBD1 (6 bases). The CDR3 spans 15 residues. Trimming stripped 0 bases from V and 3 bases from J, with 12 bases between. Germline CDR1 reads SGHTA; CDR2 reads FQGNSA.

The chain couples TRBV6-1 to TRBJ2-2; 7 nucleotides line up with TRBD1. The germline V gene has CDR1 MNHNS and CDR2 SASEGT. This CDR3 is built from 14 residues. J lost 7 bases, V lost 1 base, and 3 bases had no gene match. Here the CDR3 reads CASSEGQGFGELFF. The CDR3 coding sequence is TGTGCCAGCAGTGAAGGACAGGGCTTCGGGGAGCTGTTTTTT.

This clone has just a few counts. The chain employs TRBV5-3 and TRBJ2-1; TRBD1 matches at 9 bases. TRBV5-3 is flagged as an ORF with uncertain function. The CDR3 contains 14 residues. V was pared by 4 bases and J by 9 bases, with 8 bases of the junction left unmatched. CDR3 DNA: TGTGCCAGAAGCGACCGGGACAGGGAAGGTGAGCAGTTCTTC. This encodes CARSDRDREGEQFF.

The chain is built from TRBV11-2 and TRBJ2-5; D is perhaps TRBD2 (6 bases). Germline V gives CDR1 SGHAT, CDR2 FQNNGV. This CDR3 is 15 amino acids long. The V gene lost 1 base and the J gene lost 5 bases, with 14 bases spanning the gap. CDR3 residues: CASSLGGGRWETQYF. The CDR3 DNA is TGTGCCAGCAGCTTAGGAGGTGGGAGGTGGGAGACCCAGTACTTC. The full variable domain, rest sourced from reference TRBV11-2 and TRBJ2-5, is EAGVAQSPRYKIIEKRQSVAFWCNPISGHATLYWYQQILGQGPKLLIQFQNNGVVDDSQLPKDRFSAERLKGVDSTLKIQPAKLEDSAVYLCASSLGGGRWETQYFGPGTRLLVL.

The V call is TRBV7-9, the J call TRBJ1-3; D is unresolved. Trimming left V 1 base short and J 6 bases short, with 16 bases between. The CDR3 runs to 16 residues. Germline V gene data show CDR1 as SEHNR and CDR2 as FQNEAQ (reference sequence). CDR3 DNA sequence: TGTGCCAGCAGCTTAGTCGTGGAGGTGCAATCAAACACCATATATTTT. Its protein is CASSLVVEVQSNTIYF. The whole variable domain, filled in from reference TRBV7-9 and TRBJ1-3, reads DTGVSQNPRHKITKRGQNVTFRCDPISEHNRLYWYRQTLGQGPEFLTYFQNEAQLEKSRLLSDRFSAERPKGSFSTLEIQRTEQGDSAMYLCASSLVVEVQSNTIYFGEGSWLTVV.

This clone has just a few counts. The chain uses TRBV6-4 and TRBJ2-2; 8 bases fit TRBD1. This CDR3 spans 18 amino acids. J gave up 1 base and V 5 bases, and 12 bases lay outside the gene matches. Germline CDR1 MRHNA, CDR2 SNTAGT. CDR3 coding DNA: TGTGCCAGCAGTTACGGCTCACCGGGACAGGAGAACACCGGGGAGCTGTTTTTT. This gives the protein CASSYGSPGQENTGELFF.

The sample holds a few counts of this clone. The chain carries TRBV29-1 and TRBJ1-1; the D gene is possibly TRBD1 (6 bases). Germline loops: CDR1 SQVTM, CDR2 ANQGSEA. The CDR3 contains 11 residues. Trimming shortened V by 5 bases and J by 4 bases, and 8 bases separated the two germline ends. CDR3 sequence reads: CSVQGPTEAFF. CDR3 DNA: TGCAGCGTTCAGGGGCCCACTGAAGCTTTCTTT.

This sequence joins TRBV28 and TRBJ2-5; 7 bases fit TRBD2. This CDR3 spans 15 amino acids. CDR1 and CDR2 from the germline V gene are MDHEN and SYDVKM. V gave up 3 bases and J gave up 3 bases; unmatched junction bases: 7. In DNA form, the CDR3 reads TGTGCCAGCAGTTTGTCTAATGGGGGGGAAGAGACCCAGTACTTC. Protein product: CASSLSNGGEETQYF.

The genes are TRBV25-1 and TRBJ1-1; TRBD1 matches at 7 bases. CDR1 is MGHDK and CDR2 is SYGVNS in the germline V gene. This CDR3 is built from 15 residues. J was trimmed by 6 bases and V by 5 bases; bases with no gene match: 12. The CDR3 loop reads CASSPPTGSGAEAFF. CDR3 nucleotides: TGTGCCAGCAGTCCCCCGACAGGGAGTGGGGCTGAAGCTTTCTTT.